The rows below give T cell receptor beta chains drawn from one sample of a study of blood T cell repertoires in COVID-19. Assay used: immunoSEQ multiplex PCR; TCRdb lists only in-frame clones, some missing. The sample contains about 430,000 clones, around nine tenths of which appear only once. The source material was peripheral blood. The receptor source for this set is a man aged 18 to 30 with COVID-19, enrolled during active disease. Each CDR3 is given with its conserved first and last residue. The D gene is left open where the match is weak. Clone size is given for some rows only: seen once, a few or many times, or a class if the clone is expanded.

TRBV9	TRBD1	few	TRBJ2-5	CASSVGTGQETQYF	TGTGCCAGCAGCGTAGGGACAGGCCAAGAGACCCAGTACTTC
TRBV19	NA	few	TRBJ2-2	CASSIGLVNTGELFF	TGTGCCAGTAGTATTGGACTCGTAAACACCGGGGAGCTGTTTTTT
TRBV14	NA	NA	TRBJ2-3	CASSQDARYTQYF	TGTGCCAGCAGCCAAGATGCGAGGTACACGCAGTATTTT
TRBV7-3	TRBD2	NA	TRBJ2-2	CASSPDGSSGRAGELFF	TGTGCCAGCAGCCCGGACGGGTCTAGCGGGAGGGCCGGGGAGCTGTTTTTT
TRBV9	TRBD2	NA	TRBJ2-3	CASSVEVGGGTDTQYF	TGTGCCAGCAGCGTAGAGGTGGGAGGGGGCACAGATACGCAGTATTTT
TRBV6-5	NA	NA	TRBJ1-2	CASSPGGRFHGYTF	TGTGCCAGCAGTCCCGGGGGTCGGTTTCATGGCTACACCTTC
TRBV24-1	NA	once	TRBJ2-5	CATSDKGVKQETQYF	TGTGCCACCAGTGATAAGGGGGTGAAACAAGAGACCCAGTACTTC
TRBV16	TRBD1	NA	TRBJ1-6	CASSQQGAWNSPLHF	TGTGCCAGCAGCCAACAGGGGGCTTGGAATTCACCCCTCCACTTT
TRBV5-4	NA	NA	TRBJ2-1	CASSLFSGRTNEQFF	TGTGCCAGCAGCTTGTTTTCCGGGAGAACGAATGAGCAGTTCTTC
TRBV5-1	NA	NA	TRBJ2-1	CASSLGLAGPRSSYNEQFF	TGCGCCAGCAGCTTGGGTCTCGCGGGGCCTCGAAGCTCCTACAATGAGCAGTTCTTC
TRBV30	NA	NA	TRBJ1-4	CAWSVASGEKLFF	TGTGCCTGGAGTGTGGCATCTGGTGAAAAACTGTTTTTT
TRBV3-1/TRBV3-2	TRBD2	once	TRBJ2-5	CASSQGAGGPGETQYF	TGTGCCAGCAGCCAAGGAGCGGGGGGGCCCGGAGAGACCCAGTACTTC
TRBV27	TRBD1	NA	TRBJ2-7	CASSLNDRGPYEQYF	TGTGCCAGCAGTCTAAACGACAGGGGGCCCTACGAGCAGTACTTC
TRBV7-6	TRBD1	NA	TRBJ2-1	CASSVGQGLSSYNEQFF	TGTGCCAGCAGCGTTGGACAGGGTTTGAGCTCCTACAATGAGCAGTTCTTC
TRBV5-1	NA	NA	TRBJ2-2	CASSAKSTTGELFF	TGCGCCAGCAGCGCGAAGTCTACCACCGGGGAGCTGTTTTTT
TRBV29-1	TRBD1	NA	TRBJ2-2	CSVGGQGATGELFF	TGCAGCGTTGGCGGACAGGGAGCCACCGGGGAGCTGTTTTTT
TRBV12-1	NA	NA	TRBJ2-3	CASSFSGSTDTQYF	TGTGCCAGCAGCTTTAGCGGTAGCACAGATACGCAGTATTTT
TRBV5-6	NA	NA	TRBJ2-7	CASSFMRRTAYEQYF	TGTGCCAGCAGCTTTATGAGGAGAACTGCCTACGAGCAGTACTTC
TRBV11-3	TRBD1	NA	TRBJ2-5	CASSFGQGMEETQYF	TGTGCCAGCAGCTTCGGACAGGGAATGGAGGAGACCCAGTACTTC
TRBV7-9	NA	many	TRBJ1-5	CASSLSGEQPQHF	TGTGCCAGCAGCTTATCCGGGGAGCAGCCCCAGCATTTT
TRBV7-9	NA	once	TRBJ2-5	CASSYVLVRETQYF	TGTGCCAGCAGCTATGTCTTGGTGCGGGAGACCCAGTACTTC
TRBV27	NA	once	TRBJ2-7	CASSSSGLSRYEQYF	TGTGCCAGCAGTTCGTCAGGACTCTCCCGCTACGAGCAGTACTTC
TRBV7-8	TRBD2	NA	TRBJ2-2	CASSPWGSGRPGDTGELFF	TGTGCCAGCAGCCCCTGGGGTAGCGGGAGGCCGGGGGACACCGGGGAGCTGTTTTTT
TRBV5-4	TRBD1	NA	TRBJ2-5	CASSFDRAGTQYF	TGTGCCAGCAGCTTCGACAGGGCTGGGACCCAGTACTTC
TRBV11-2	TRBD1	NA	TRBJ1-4	CASSYRGTGREKLFF	TGTGCCAGCAGCTATCGGGGGACAGGGAGAGAAAAACTGTTTTTT
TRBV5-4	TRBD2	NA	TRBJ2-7	CASSLERGGSYEQYF	TGTGCCAGCAGCCTTGAGCGGGGGGGCTCTTACGAGCAGTACTTC
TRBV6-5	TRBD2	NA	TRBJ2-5	CASTSGGNSETQYF	TGTGCCAGCACAAGCGGGGGGAACTCGGAGACCCAGTACTTC
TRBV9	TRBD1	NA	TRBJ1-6	CASSKGTGFNSPLHF	TGTGCCAGCAGCAAGGGGACAGGCTTTAATTCACCCCTCCACTTT
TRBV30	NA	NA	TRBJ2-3	CAWYGRDSTDTQYF	TGTGCCTGGTACGGGAGAGATAGCACAGATACGCAGTATTTT
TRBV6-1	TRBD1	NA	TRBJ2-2	CASSETGGNTGELFF	TGTGCCAGCAGTGAGACAGGGGGTAACACCGGGGAGCTGTTTTTT
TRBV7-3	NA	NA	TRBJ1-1	CASSLLANTEAFF	TGTGCCAGCAGCTTACTGGCCAACACTGAAGCTTTCTTT
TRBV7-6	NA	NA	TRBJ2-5	CASSLEVSLETQYF	TGTGCCAGCAGCTTAGAGGTTAGCTTGGAGACCCAGTACTTC
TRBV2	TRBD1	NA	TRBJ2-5	CASIAGQGAKTQYF	TGTGCCAGCATTGCCGGACAGGGTGCGAAGACCCAGTACTTC
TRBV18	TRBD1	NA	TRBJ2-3	CASSLRQGDGHTDTQYF	TGTGCCAGCTCACTTAGACAGGGAGACGGTCACACAGATACGCAGTATTTT
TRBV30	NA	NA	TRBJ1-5	CAWSAGSNQPQHF	TGTGCCTGGAGTGCAGGGAGCAATCAGCCCCAGCATTTT
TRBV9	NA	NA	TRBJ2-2	CASSVARGGAHTGELFF	TGTGCCAGCAGCGTAGCTAGGGGCGGGGCCCACACCGGGGAGCTGTTTTTT
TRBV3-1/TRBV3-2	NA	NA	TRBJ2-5	CASSAGGTEETQYF	TGTGCCAGCTCGGCGGGCGGCACAGAAGAGACCCAGTACTTC
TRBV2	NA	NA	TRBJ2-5	CASSPQEVAETQYF	TGTGCCAGCAGTCCCCAGGAGGTGGCAGAGACCCAGTACTTC
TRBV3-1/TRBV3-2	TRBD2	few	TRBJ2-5	CASSQYPQTSWETQYF	TGTGCCAGCAGCCAATACCCCCAGACTAGCTGGGAGACCCAGTACTTC
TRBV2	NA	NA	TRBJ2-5	CAILPNPDTQETQYF	TGTGCCATCTTACCGAATCCGGACACTCAAGAGACCCAGTACTTC
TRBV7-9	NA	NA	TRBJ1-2	CASSATAGPGVRGYTF	TGTGCCAGCAGCGCAACTGCGGGGCCGGGTGTACGAGGCTACACCTTC
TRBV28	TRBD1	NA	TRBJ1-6	CASSPGQAVPLHF	TGTGCCAGCAGTCCGGGACAGGCGGTGCCCCTCCACTTT
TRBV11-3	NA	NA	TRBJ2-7	CASSLVNSLEQYF	TGTGCCAGCAGCTTAGTGAATAGCTTGGAGCAGTACTTC
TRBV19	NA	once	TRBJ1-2	CASSIPGEINYGYTF	TGTGCCAGTAGTATCCCCGGGGAAATCAACTATGGCTACACCTTC
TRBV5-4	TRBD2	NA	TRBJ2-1	CASSPRREGNDEQFF	TGTGCCAGCAGTCCCAGGCGGGAGGGTAACGATGAGCAGTTCTTC
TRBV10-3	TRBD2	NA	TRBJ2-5	CAIGGLAGIQETQYF	TGTGCCATCGGGGGACTAGCGGGGATCCAAGAGACCCAGTACTTC
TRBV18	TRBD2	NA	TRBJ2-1	CASSPTGTSGDEQFF	TGTGCCAGCTCACCAACCGGGACTAGCGGGGATGAGCAGTTCTTC
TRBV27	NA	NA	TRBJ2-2	CASSSGGSGLNTGELFF	TGTGCCAGCAGTTCAGGGGGTAGCGGATTGAACACCGGGGAGCTGTTTTTT
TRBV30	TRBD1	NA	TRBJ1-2	CAWRMTGNYGYTF	TGTGCCTGGAGGATGACAGGGAACTATGGCTACACCTTC
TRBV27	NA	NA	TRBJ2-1	CASSPGLNNEQFF	TGTGCCAGCAGCCCGGGACTGAACAATGAGCAGTTCTTC
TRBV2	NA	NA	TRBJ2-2	CASSIVRDTGELFF	TGTGCCAGCTCCATCGTCCGGGACACCGGGGAGCTGTTTTTT
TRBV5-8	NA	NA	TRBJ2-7	CASSVTGNYEQYF	TGTGCCAGCAGCGTGACAGGCAACTACGAGCAGTACTTC
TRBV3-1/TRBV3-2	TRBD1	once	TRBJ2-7	CASSQGARVSYEQYF	TGTGCCAGCAGTCAGGGGGCGCGGGTATCCTACGAGCAGTACTTC